The T cell receptor (beta chain) under discussion was sequenced for a study of shared clonotypes between healthy human individuals. In the study overall: Three plates each covered CD4 naive and memory; CD8 naive two, CD8 memory one.

V lost 0 bases and J 3 bases, leaving 10 bases between the germline ends. Per the germline V gene, CDR1 is LNHNV and CDR2 is YYDKDF (reference sequence). The CDR3 is made up of 15 amino acids. Original analysis: As immunoSEQ supplied junction-only sequences (without quality scores), filtering differed. Sequencing used immunoSEQ multiplex PCR; TCRdb keeps in-frame clones, though not all of them. The V and J calls and clone size come from that table; D and trimming were worked out from the DNA. The table records over 850,000 clones, around 78% of them present only once. Sequences were obtained from memory CD4+ T cells from PBMCs. The sample's subset: CD45RA-negative fraction. This receptor was identified in a young man in good health. Some clones in this sample may be carry-over from other donors' samples. J is TRBJ2-3 and V is TRBV15; D uncertain. The CDR3 bases are TGTGCCACCAGCAGAGATAATGGGCAGACAGATACGCAGTATTTT. It codes for CATSRDNGQTDTQYF.